The present entry profiles one T cell receptor beta chain with its context. TCRdb's table, derived via immunoSEQ multiplex PCR, lists solely in-frame clones and lacks some. The profile shows 2 million to 3 million clones, 93% of them singletons. Every contributor of samples was a Caucasian grown-up residing in Nashville, Tennessee. CDR1 is ENHRY and CDR2 is SYGVKD in the germline V gene. The CDR3 totals 13 residues. V lost 6 bases, J lost 6 bases, and 3 bases stayed unmatched. This sample was taken from a study of shared clonotypes between healthy human individuals. This TCR derives from a man between 18 and 35 years old in good health. Some clones in this sample may be carry-over from other donors' samples. The genes are TRBV10-3 and TRBJ2-2; TRBD1 aligns across 8 bases. Sequencing was performed on naive CD4+ T cells from PBMCs. Specified subset: CD45RA+ positively selected. The chain's CDR3 is CAIRGGQAGELFF. CDR3 nucleotide sequence: TGTGCCATCAGGGGGGGACAGGCCGGGGAGCTGTTTTTT.